This TCR beta chain was sequenced in a study of blood T cell repertoires in COVID-19 (dated by TCRdb to between 2020 and 2021). Context from the whole study: Samples from collaborators originated in the United States, Italy and Spain and spanned both the acute and convalescent phases of COVID-19. Sample metadata almost always included a de-identified subject ID, COVID-19 status, age in years and sex. Where HLA class I and class II types were available, the types were taken from metadata supplied by the sample provider, not from assay-based typing. The material from the prospective study consisted of cDNA or gDNA derived from T cells, B-cell-depleted T cells, or PBMCs. The samples were drawn from two sources: the first 160 participants of the ongoing ImmuneRACE study, and over 1,000 subjects contributed by 6 global collaborators. A freely available public database, intended as a resource for researchers studying the immune response to SARS-CoV-2, is where the repertoires were released. The dataset comprised deeply sampled blood TCRbeta repertoires from subjects exposed to, actively infected with, or recovered from COVID-19. Study-wide findings and limitations: Clinical and demographic metadata were provided uncurated, with the amount varying by source and participant.

From the cysteine up to the phenylalanine, the CDR3 has a length of 15 residues. The CDR3 DNA has 45 bases and is translated from base 1. In the germline V gene (reference sequence), CDR1 corresponds to LNHNV and CDR2 to YYDKDF. Trimming takes 7 bases off V and 5 bases off J; junction bases not matched to a gene: 10. TCRbeta CDR3 regions were amplified from genomic DNA by means of the immunoSEQ Assay, a bias-controlled multiplex PCR. As for how the authors treated the data: Within the assay, amplification of reference gene primers was used to estimate how many nucleated cells each sample contained. To quantify the absolute abundance of each unique TCRbeta CDR3 rearrangement, sequence reads were collapsed and filtered. For each sample, productive Simpson clonality was calculated as the square root of Simpson's diversity index across productive rearrangements. TCRdb obtained this table from immuneACCESS and retained in-frame rearrangements with V and J assigned. These tables miss some clones; where compared with another copy, unresolved V genes account for less than half of the shortfall, and the remainder is unexplained. V, J and clone size reflect that table, while D and trimming were determined from the DNA. The sample yields about 140,000 clones; 75% to 90% were counted once. The ten biggest clones cover approximately 3.5% of the sample.

This clone appeared a single time. Its antigen is not yet known. Per-base qualities were not stored, and no clone one base away is much larger. A second Seattle source provided samples from volunteer blood donors who had recovered from COVID-19. Each collaborating institution followed its own protocols to collect whole blood in K2EDTA tubes. For TCRbeta analysis, collaborators shipped samples in one of three forms: frozen whole blood, isolated PBMCs, or DNA extracted from either of those sample types. The sample taken for sequencing was peripheral blood. The rearrangement joined TRBV15 to TRBJ2-1; TRBD1 fits 8 bases in the junction. This receptor was identified in a man between 65 and 85 years old who had recovered from COVID-19. CDR3 reads: CATNANQGAHNEQFF. The DNA sequence is given as TGTGCCACCAACGCTAACCAGGGGGCCCACAATGAGCAGTTCTTC.